This TCR beta chain was profiled in a study of control samples from healthy donors and cancer patients. Germline loops: CDR1 KGHSH, CDR2 LQKENI. V was pared by 3 bases and J by 4 bases, with 9 bases between. This CDR3 is 13 amino acids long. Using immunoSEQ multiplex PCR, the repertoire was profiled, and TCRdb retains in-frame clones only, with some absent. The sample lists around 110,000 clones, over 85% occurring once. The rearrangement uses TRBV18 and TRBJ1-1, with D tentatively TRBD1 (5 bases). The TCR sequence derives from a man aged 25 to 40 in good health. The sequenced material came from blood. The CDR3 DNA reads as TGTGCCAGCTCACCCCGGGGGGGCACTGAAGCTTTCTTT. Its translation is CASSPRGGTEAFF. Filled out from reference TRBV18 and TRBJ1-1, the complete variable domain reads NAGVMQNPRHLVRRRGQEARLRCSPMKGHSHVYWYRQLPEEGLKFMVYLQKENIIDESGMPKERFSAEFPKEGPSILRIQQVVRGDSAAYFCASSPRGGTEAFFGQGTRLTVV.